This T cell receptor beta chain was retrieved from a study of T cell responses to AZD1222 COVID-19 vaccine. The study, taken as a whole, reports: Vaccine-associated CD4 TCRs ranged over spike, dominating at 160-218 and 743-854. Only five or six people who got AZD1222 tested seropositive at baseline. Repertoires were obtained only post-peak T cell response.

Remarks on this clone: As yet, its antigen is unknown.

Produced via immunoSEQ multiplex PCR; TCRdb's table is partial and in-frame only. The profile shows roughly 150,000 clones, 80% to 95% of them singletons. V gave up 7 bases and J gave up 4 bases; unmatched junction bases: 12. CDR1 and CDR2 from the germline V gene are LNHDA and SQIVND (reference sequence). This CDR3 comprises 16 residues. The chain has TRBV19 and TRBJ1-5; 8 bases line up with TRBD1. The input for sequencing was peripheral blood, taken on day 0 of AZD1222 vaccination. The source is an adult in good health. DNA for the CDR3: TGTGCCAGTACCATCTGGGCAGGGGGCTTAAATCAGCCCCAGCATTTT. This encodes CASTIWAGGLNQPQHF. The whole variable domain, remainder taken from reference TRBV19 and TRBJ1-5, is DGGITQSPKYLFRKEGQNVTLSCEQNLNHDAMYWYRQDPGQGLRLIYYSQIVNDFQKGDIAEGYSVSREKKESFPLTVTSAQKNPTAFYLCASTIWAGGLNQPQHFGDGTRLSIL.